What follows describes a single TCR beta chain. Germline and junction disagree at one end, which may indicate a read error. With the read ending 3 residues before the CDR3 end, the germline J gene is used to fill in that end. The sample has other DNA sequences that encode this CDR3 too. The data were taken from a study of T cells in women clearing cervical HPV infection. Looking at the study overall: Cases: HPV16-related CIN3 or worse on histology, a couple of invasive cancers.

The CDR3 is 15 residues long. CDR1 is SEHNR and CDR2 is FQNEAQ in the germline V gene (reference sequence). Profiling relied on immunoSEQ multiplex PCR, and the TCRdb table lists in-frame clones only, not all of them. The sample data list about 25,000 clones. The sequencing sample was made of blood buffy coat. The sequence derives from a woman between 18 and 70 years old with a cervical HPV16 infection that either progressed to CIN3+ or cleared (not recorded which). The J gene is TRBJ1-3, the V gene TRBV7-9; TRBD1 might be the D (5 bases). The chain's CDR3 is CASSLSQGGRNTIYF. The sequenced part of the CDR3 DNA is TGTGCCAGCAGCTTAAGCCAGGGCGGACGAAACACG.